Described below is a single T cell receptor (beta chain) sequence and its context. Its antigen is still unknown. One end of the junction fails to match germline, which may point to a read error. This CDR3 contains 13 residues. The germline V gene has CDR1 SSHAT and CDR2 FNYEAQ (reference sequence). These data originate in a study of blood T cells in healthy people across ages. Alongside a J-beta primer mix, a sample-barcoded 5' primer served in a second PCR lasting roughly 6 to 11 cycles. Each CDR3 protein is one row after TCRdb ran MiXCR on the 5' RACE reads. The repertoire holds 750,000 to 950,000 distinct CDR3 sequences, with just under 30% as singletons. Study-level points and caveats: Older age went with lower TCR beta diversity per million T cells, in a roughly linear way.

These sequences were also reported in another study, on T cells of mothers and their children. That paper states: The authors identified no persistent microchimeric T cell clones.

The clonotype originates from a woman in her thirties or forties in good health. The chain links TRBV7-7 to TRBJ2-1; 8 nucleotides match TRBD2. The specimen was blood. The CDR3: CASSFGGANEQFF. DNA for the CDR3: TGTGCTAGCAGCTTCGGGGGGGCCAATGAGCAGTTCTTC.